Listed below are T cell receptor beta chains from one sample, sequenced in a study of T cells after yellow fever vaccination. From the 5' RACE reads, TCRdb called clonotypes with MiXCR, one entry per CDR3 protein. Here the sample spans about 500,000 distinct CDR3 sequences, about 15% being singletons. The sequenced sample was PBMCs, obtained 5 to 6 days after the first yellow fever vaccination. Receptor source: a man between 18 and 29 years old who received the YFV17D yellow fever vaccine. The CDR3 runs from the conserved cysteine through the conserved F or W. Fields, in order: CDR3 DNA, CDR3 protein, CDR3 length, clone size, V gene, D gene, J gene. D genes are given only for firm matches. A row's size may be missing; if present it is once, few, many or a size class.

CDR3nt: TGTGCCAGCAGCTACCTGAGGGGAGATACGCAGTATTTT
CDR3aa: CASSYLRGDTQYF
len: 13
abundance: .
v_gene: TRBV7-2
d_gene: .
j_gene: TRBJ2-3

CDR3nt: TGTGCCAGCAGCTTACGCCCGGGGCTCCAAGAGACCCAGTACTTC
CDR3aa: CASSLRPGLQETQYF
len: 15
abundance: few
v_gene: TRBV7-7
d_gene: .
j_gene: TRBJ2-5

CDR3nt: TGTGCCAGCAGCCAAGAGTATGATACGCAGTATTTT
CDR3aa: CASSQEYDTQYF
len: 12
abundance: many
v_gene: TRBV4-2
d_gene: .
j_gene: TRBJ2-3

CDR3nt: TGCGCCAGCAGCATATGCGACTATTCTTCCCAGCAGGGCTACACCTTC
CDR3aa: CASSICDYSSQQGYTF
len: 16
abundance: .
v_gene: TRBV5-1
d_gene: .
j_gene: TRBJ1-2

CDR3nt: TGCAGTGCTAGGAGACAGGGGTATGGCTACACCTTC
CDR3aa: CSARRQGYGYTF
len: 12
abundance: .
v_gene: TRBV20-1
d_gene: TRBD1
j_gene: TRBJ1-2

CDR3nt: TGTGCCAGCAGCCACCGGACAGGGGGCTACGAGCAGTACTTC
CDR3aa: CASSHRTGGYEQYF
len: 14
abundance: .
v_gene: TRBV7-6
d_gene: TRBD1
j_gene: TRBJ2-7

CDR3nt: TGCAGCGTTGCTCAGGGACCAGATACGCAGTATTTT
CDR3aa: CSVAQGPDTQYF
len: 12
abundance: few
v_gene: TRBV29-1
d_gene: .
j_gene: TRBJ2-3

CDR3nt: TGTGCCTGGAGCCTCGACAGTGAAAAACTGTTTTTT
CDR3aa: CAWSLDSEKLFF
len: 12
abundance: few
v_gene: TRBV30
d_gene: .
j_gene: TRBJ1-4

CDR3nt: TGCGCCAGCAGCGAACAGGGATCTGGAGTAGCCAAAAACATTCAGTACTTC
CDR3aa: CASSEQGSGVAKNIQYF
len: 17
abundance: .
v_gene: TRBV4-3
d_gene: .
j_gene: TRBJ2-4

CDR3nt: TGCAGCGTTGGAAGGGACGGAAATTCACCCCTCCACTTT
CDR3aa: CSVGRDGNSPLHF
len: 13
abundance: .
v_gene: TRBV29-1
d_gene: .
j_gene: TRBJ1-6

CDR3nt: TGTGCCAGCAGCTTAGCGGAAGTTGGGAGAAAGCAGTACTTC
CDR3aa: CASSLAEVGRKQYF
len: 14
abundance: .
v_gene: TRBV7-8
d_gene: .
j_gene: TRBJ2-7

CDR3nt: TGTGCCAGCAGTTACAGCGGGATGTATGAGCAGTTCTTC
CDR3aa: CASSYSGMYEQFF
len: 13
abundance: few
v_gene: TRBV6-5
d_gene: TRBD2
j_gene: TRBJ2-1

CDR3nt: TGTGCCATCAGGAGGAACGAGGGGCCAAACACTGAAGCTTTCTTT
CDR3aa: CAIRRNEGPNTEAFF
len: 15
abundance: few
v_gene: TRBV10-3
d_gene: .
j_gene: TRBJ1-1

CDR3nt: TGCGCCACCACTAGCGGGGGGGCAGATACGCAGTATTTT
CDR3aa: CATTSGGADTQYF
len: 13
abundance: few
v_gene: TRBV10-2
d_gene: TRBD2
j_gene: TRBJ2-3

CDR3nt: TGTGCCAGCAGGCTACCCCTTGGACAGGGGCTGGGGGCCAACGTCCTGACTTTC
CDR3aa: CASRLPLGQGLGANVLTF
len: 18
abundance: .
v_gene: TRBV11-2
d_gene: TRBD1
j_gene: TRBJ2-6

CDR3nt: TGTGCCAGCAGTGAACAGGGTTATTGGGTTTCCACTGAAGCTTTCTTT
CDR3aa: CASSEQGYWVSTEAFF
len: 16
abundance: .
v_gene: TRBV6-1
d_gene: .
j_gene: TRBJ1-1

CDR3nt: TGTGCCAGCAGCCGGGACTTATGGGAGTACAATGAGCAGTTCTTC
CDR3aa: CASSRDLWEYNEQFF
len: 15
abundance: .
v_gene: TRBV5-5
d_gene: .
j_gene: TRBJ2-1

CDR3nt: TGCAGTGTGTCCGGGGGGAGACAAGAGACCCAGTACTTC
CDR3aa: CSVSGGRQETQYF
len: 13
abundance: .
v_gene: TRBV20-1
d_gene: TRBD2
j_gene: TRBJ2-5

CDR3nt: TGTGCCAGCAGTTTATTGACTAGCGGGGGAAGAGGGACCCAGTACTTC
CDR3aa: CASSLLTSGGRGTQYF
len: 16
abundance: many
v_gene: TRBV28
d_gene: TRBD2
j_gene: TRBJ2-5

CDR3nt: TGTGCCAGCACCCTGGTCGGGGGCGGGTATGGCTACACCTTC
CDR3aa: CASTLVGGGYGYTF
len: 14
abundance: .
v_gene: TRBV28
d_gene: .
j_gene: TRBJ1-2

CDR3nt: TGTGCCAGCAGCCAAGACCCTAGCGGGGGGTCTGCGACCCAGTACTTC
CDR3aa: CASSQDPSGGSATQYF
len: 16
abundance: .
v_gene: TRBV4-2
d_gene: TRBD2
j_gene: TRBJ2-5

CDR3nt: TGTGCCAGCAGCTTGGACGGACAGGGGTTGAACAATGAGCAGTTCTTC
CDR3aa: CASSLDGQGLNNEQFF
len: 16
abundance: .
v_gene: TRBV5-6
d_gene: TRBD1
j_gene: TRBJ2-1

CDR3nt: TGTGCCAGCAGGGCCCCGAACACCGGGGAGCTGTTTTTT
CDR3aa: CASRAPNTGELFF
len: 13
abundance: .
v_gene: TRBV25-1
d_gene: .
j_gene: TRBJ2-2

CDR3nt: TGTGCCAGCTCACCCCGGCGGCGAAGGGTTTACGAGCAGTACTTC
CDR3aa: CASSPRRRRVYEQYF
len: 15
abundance: .
v_gene: TRBV18
d_gene: .
j_gene: TRBJ2-7

CDR3nt: TGTGCCAGCAGCTTAGGCAGGAGCTCGGATACGCAGTATTTT
CDR3aa: CASSLGRSSDTQYF
len: 14
abundance: .
v_gene: TRBV11-3
d_gene: .
j_gene: TRBJ2-3

CDR3nt: TGCGCCAGCAAGGAGGGACGCCTTAGCACAGATACGCAGTATTTT
CDR3aa: CASKEGRLSTDTQYF
len: 15
abundance: .
v_gene: TRBV23-1
d_gene: .
j_gene: TRBJ2-3

CDR3nt: TGTGCCAGCAGTTCGACCTATTCTGGAAACACCATATATTTT
CDR3aa: CASSSTYSGNTIYF
len: 14
abundance: many
v_gene: TRBV12-3/TRBV12-4
d_gene: .
j_gene: TRBJ1-3

CDR3nt: TGTGCCAGCTCACCTCAGCCGGGACAGTATGGCTACACCTTC
CDR3aa: CASSPQPGQYGYTF
len: 14
abundance: .
v_gene: TRBV18
d_gene: TRBD1
j_gene: TRBJ1-2

CDR3nt: TGTGCCAGCAGCTTAGGGGTTAGCGGGTCTGAGCAGTTCTTC
CDR3aa: CASSLGVSGSEQFF
len: 14
abundance: .
v_gene: TRBV7-2
d_gene: TRBD2
j_gene: TRBJ2-1

CDR3nt: TGCAGTGCTAGAGACCGGGACAAAGCGATCAATGAGCAGTTCTTC
CDR3aa: CSARDRDKAINEQFF
len: 15
abundance: few
v_gene: TRBV20-1
d_gene: .
j_gene: TRBJ2-1

CDR3nt: TGTGCCACCAGTGATTTGTCTGGAGATACGCAGTATTTT
CDR3aa: CATSDLSGDTQYF
len: 13
abundance: few
v_gene: TRBV24-1
d_gene: .
j_gene: TRBJ2-3

CDR3nt: TGTGCCAGCAGTTTATTGGCGGGCCTGACCGGGGAGCTGTTTTTT
CDR3aa: CASSLLAGLTGELFF
len: 15
abundance: .
v_gene: TRBV27
d_gene: .
j_gene: TRBJ2-2

CDR3nt: TGTGCCAGCAGACCACGGGGGGCCCCCTACGAGCAGTACTTC
CDR3aa: CASRPRGAPYEQYF
len: 14
abundance: few
v_gene: TRBV7-2
d_gene: .
j_gene: TRBJ2-7

CDR3nt: TGTGCCAGCAGCTCTACAGAGCAAGAGACCCAGTACTTC
CDR3aa: CASSSTEQETQYF
len: 13
abundance: many
v_gene: TRBV5-5
d_gene: .
j_gene: TRBJ2-5

CDR3nt: TGCAGTGCCAGATTCGGACGGGGAGCGGACACCGGGGAGCTGTTTTTT
CDR3aa: CSARFGRGADTGELFF
len: 16
abundance: few
v_gene: TRBV20-1
d_gene: .
j_gene: TRBJ2-2

CDR3nt: TGCGCCAGCAGCGGGACCCGAAAGATTACTGAAGCTTTCTTT
CDR3aa: CASSGTRKITEAFF
len: 14
abundance: .
v_gene: TRBV5-1
d_gene: .
j_gene: TRBJ1-1

CDR3nt: TGCGCCAGCAGCCTCGTACTAGCGGGGTTACAGGAAGAGACCCAGTACTTC
CDR3aa: CASSLVLAGLQEETQYF
len: 17
abundance: .
v_gene: TRBV5-1
d_gene: TRBD2
j_gene: TRBJ2-5

CDR3nt: TGTGCCAGCAGCTTCGACTCCCTTTTGGAAGATACGCAGTATTTT
CDR3aa: CASSFDSLLEDTQYF
len: 15
abundance: many
v_gene: TRBV5-5
d_gene: .
j_gene: TRBJ2-3

CDR3nt: TGTGCCAGCGGGCAGGCCACCACCTACGAGCAGTACTTC
CDR3aa: CASGQATTYEQYF
len: 13
abundance: few
v_gene: TRBV7-8
d_gene: .
j_gene: TRBJ2-7

CDR3nt: TGCAGCGTTGAGATCGACGGACCCGCTATTGAAGCTTTCTTT
CDR3aa: CSVEIDGPAIEAFF
len: 14
abundance: few
v_gene: TRBV29-1
d_gene: .
j_gene: TRBJ1-1

CDR3nt: TGTGCCAGCAGCTTATTTGAGGGGACCAACACTGAAGCTTTCTTT
CDR3aa: CASSLFEGTNTEAFF
len: 15
abundance: few
v_gene: TRBV11-1
d_gene: .
j_gene: TRBJ1-1

CDR3nt: TGTGCCAGCAGCTTAGCGGGACTAGCATCAGAGACGCAGTATTTT
CDR3aa: CASSLAGLASETQYF
len: 15
abundance: .
v_gene: TRBV7-2
d_gene: TRBD2
j_gene: TRBJ2-3

CDR3nt: TGTGCCATCGCGGGGGCTGCAGAGACCCAGTACTTC
CDR3aa: CAIAGAAETQYF
len: 12
abundance: .
v_gene: TRBV10-3
d_gene: .
j_gene: TRBJ2-5

CDR3nt: TGTGCCAGCAGCTCCCCCCAGGATCAGGGTTACTATGGCTACACCTTC
CDR3aa: CASSSPQDQGYYGYTF
len: 16
abundance: .
v_gene: TRBV7-9
d_gene: .
j_gene: TRBJ1-2

CDR3nt: TGTGCCAGCAGCCTCTGGGGGACCCAGTACTTC
CDR3aa: CASSLWGTQYF
len: 11
abundance: many
v_gene: TRBV12-3/TRBV12-4
d_gene: .
j_gene: TRBJ2-5

CDR3nt: TGTGCCAGCAGCTTAGCCTGGGGCAGCGAGCAGTACTTC
CDR3aa: CASSLAWGSEQYF
len: 13
abundance: many
v_gene: TRBV7-2
d_gene: .
j_gene: TRBJ2-7

CDR3nt: TGTGCCAGCAGCCATGGAACAGGGGCGACTGAAGCTTTCTTT
CDR3aa: CASSHGTGATEAFF
len: 14
abundance: few
v_gene: TRBV4-2
d_gene: TRBD1
j_gene: TRBJ1-1

CDR3nt: TGTGCCAGCAGCTCTCCCTGGCTAGCGGGGGAAGAGACCCAGTACTTC
CDR3aa: CASSSPWLAGEETQYF
len: 16
abundance: .
v_gene: TRBV7-3
d_gene: TRBD2
j_gene: TRBJ2-5

CDR3nt: TGCGCCAGCAGTGAGGGGCACTATGGCTACACCTTC
CDR3aa: CASSEGHYGYTF
len: 12
abundance: .
v_gene: TRBV10-2
d_gene: .
j_gene: TRBJ1-2

CDR3nt: TGTGCCAGCAGTATAAGTTATAGCAATCAGCCCCAGCATTTT
CDR3aa: CASSISYSNQPQHF
len: 14
abundance: many
v_gene: TRBV6-5
d_gene: .
j_gene: TRBJ1-5

CDR3nt: TGTGCCAGCAGCTCTGGGGGGCTCTTGTATGAGCAGTTCTTC
CDR3aa: CASSSGGLLYEQFF
len: 14
abundance: .
v_gene: TRBV5-6
d_gene: .
j_gene: TRBJ2-1

CDR3nt: TGTGCCAGCAGTGGGGGACAGGGTCGGGAGCAGTTCTTC
CDR3aa: CASSGGQGREQFF
len: 13
abundance: .
v_gene: TRBV11-1
d_gene: TRBD1
j_gene: TRBJ2-1